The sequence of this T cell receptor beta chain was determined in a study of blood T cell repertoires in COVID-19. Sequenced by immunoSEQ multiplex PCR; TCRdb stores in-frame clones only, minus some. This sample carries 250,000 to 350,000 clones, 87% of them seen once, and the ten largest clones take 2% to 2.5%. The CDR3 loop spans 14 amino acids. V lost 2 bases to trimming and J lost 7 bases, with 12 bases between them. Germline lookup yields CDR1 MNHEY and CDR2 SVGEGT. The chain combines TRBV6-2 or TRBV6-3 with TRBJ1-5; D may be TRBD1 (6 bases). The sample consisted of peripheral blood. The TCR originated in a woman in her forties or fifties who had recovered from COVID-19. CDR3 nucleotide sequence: TGTGCCAGCAGTTACGGGGGGGCAGGGCAGCCCCAGCATTTT. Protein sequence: CASSYGGAGQPQHF.